This T cell receptor (beta chain) is drawn from a study of T cell repertoires in cytomegalovirus infection. This clonotype has more than one count but fewer than ten. TCRdb re-called the reads through MiXCR, storing one row per CDR3 protein. The sample includes 150,000 to 180,000 distinct CDR3 sequences, less than 25% seen only once; the top ten take 10% to 11%. Germline V gene sequence: CDR1 MNHEY, CDR2 SVGEGT. The V end lost 5 bases, the J end lost 0 bases, and 14 bases lay between the germline ends. This CDR3 has 15 amino acids. The source material was PBMCs. This chain joins TRBV6-2 or TRBV6-3 and TRBJ2-7; tentatively, D is TRBD1 or TRBD2 (5 bases each). This receptor was obtained from a human donor in good health (CMV status not recorded). Some clones in this sample may be carry-over from other donors' samples. CDR3 amino acids: CASSNPGRYSYEQYF. The CDR3 DNA is TGTGCCAGCAGTAACCCGGGACGGTACTCCTACGAGCAGTACTTC.